This T cell receptor beta chain originates from a study of blood T cells in healthy people across ages. The authors ran a second PCR of about 7 to 12 cycles using a sample-barcoded 5' primer and a J-beta primer mix. The template-switch adaptor was a 5' adaptor with 12 random nucleotides. It tagged each cDNA molecule. A single record per CDR3 protein comes from TCRdb applying MiXCR to the 5' RACE reads. Altogether around 1,000,000 distinct CDR3 sequences are present, 35% to 40% being singletons, with the ten largest covering less than 15%. The study, taken as a whole, reports: With donor CMV status unknown, expanded clonotype changes were possibly confounded.

Germline values: CDR1 LGHDT, CDR2 YNNKEL (reference sequence). CDR3 length equals 13 residues. Each donor was a healthy Caucasian individual from Russia, aged roughly 6 to 100. At least 7 million PBMCs were isolated per sample. Turning to this clonotype: The antigen is not known. Germline and junction disagree at one end, which may indicate a read error.

The source of this sequence is a man younger than 35 in good health. The J gene is TRBJ1-1, the V gene TRBV3-1, with no clear D. Sequencing was performed on blood. CDR3 in DNA: TGTACCAGCAGCCAAGATCTAGTGACTGAAGCTTTCTTT. This sequence encodes CTSSQDLVTEAFF.